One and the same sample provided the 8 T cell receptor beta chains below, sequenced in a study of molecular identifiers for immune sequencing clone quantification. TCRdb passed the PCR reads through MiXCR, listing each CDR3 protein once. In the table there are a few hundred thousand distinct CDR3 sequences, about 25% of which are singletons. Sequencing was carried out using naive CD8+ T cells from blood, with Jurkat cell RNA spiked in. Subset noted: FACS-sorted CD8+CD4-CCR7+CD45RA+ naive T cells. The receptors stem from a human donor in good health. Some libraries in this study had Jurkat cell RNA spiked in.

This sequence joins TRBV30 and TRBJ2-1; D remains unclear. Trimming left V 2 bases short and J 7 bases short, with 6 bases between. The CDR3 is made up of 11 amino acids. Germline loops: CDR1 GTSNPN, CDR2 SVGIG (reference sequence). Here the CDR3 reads CAWSYVNEQFF. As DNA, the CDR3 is TGTGCCTGGAGTTATGTGAATGAGCAGTTCTTC.

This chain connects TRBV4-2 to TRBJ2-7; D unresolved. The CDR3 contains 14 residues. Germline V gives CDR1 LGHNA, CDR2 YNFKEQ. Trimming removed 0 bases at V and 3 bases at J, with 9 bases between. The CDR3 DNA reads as TGTGCCAGCAGCCAAGATTTGGTCTTCTACGAGCAGTACTTC. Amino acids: CASSQDLVFYEQYF.

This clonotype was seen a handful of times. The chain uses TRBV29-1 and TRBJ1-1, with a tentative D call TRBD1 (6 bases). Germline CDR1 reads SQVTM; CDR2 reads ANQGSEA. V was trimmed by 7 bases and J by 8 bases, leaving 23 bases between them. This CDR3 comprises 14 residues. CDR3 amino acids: CSGDRQGPGLEAFF. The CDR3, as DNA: TGCAGCGGAGACAGGCAGGGGCCAGGGTTAGAAGCTTTCTTT.

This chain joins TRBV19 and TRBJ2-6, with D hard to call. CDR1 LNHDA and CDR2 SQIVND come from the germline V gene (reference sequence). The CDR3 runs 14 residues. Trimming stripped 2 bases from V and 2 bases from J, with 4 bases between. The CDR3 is CASSIITGANVLTF. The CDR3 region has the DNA TGTGCCAGTAGTATAATTACTGGGGCCAACGTCCTGACTTTC. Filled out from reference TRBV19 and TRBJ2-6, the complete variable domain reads DGGITQSPKYLFRKEGQNVTLSCEQNLNHDAMYWYRQDPGQGLRLIYYSQIVNDFQKGDIAEGYSVSREKKESFPLTVTSAQKNPTAFYLCASSIITGANVLTFGAGSRLTVL.

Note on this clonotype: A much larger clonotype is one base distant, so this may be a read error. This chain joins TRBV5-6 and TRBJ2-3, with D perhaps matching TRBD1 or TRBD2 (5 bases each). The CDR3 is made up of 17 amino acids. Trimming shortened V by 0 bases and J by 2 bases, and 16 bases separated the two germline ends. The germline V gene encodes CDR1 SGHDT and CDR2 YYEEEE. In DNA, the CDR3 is TGTGCCAGCAGCTTGGGCCGGGGCAGCGAATACACAGATACGCAGTATTTT. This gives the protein CASSLGRGSEYTDTQYF.

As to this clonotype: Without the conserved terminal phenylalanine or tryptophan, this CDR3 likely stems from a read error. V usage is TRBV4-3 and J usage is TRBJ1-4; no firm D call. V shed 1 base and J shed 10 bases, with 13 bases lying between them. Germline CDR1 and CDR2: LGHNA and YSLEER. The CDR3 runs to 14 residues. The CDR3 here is CASSQGETVGKLFL. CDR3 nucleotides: TGCGCCAGCAGCCAAGGGGAAACGGTTGGAAAACTGTTTCTT.

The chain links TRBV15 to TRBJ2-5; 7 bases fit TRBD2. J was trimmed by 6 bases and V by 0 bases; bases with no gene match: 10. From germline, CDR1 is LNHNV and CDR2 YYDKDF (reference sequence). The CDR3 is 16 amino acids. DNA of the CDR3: TGTGCCACCAGCAGAGATCTGGGGACTAATTCTAAGACCCAGTACTTC. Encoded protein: CATSRDLGTNSKTQYF.

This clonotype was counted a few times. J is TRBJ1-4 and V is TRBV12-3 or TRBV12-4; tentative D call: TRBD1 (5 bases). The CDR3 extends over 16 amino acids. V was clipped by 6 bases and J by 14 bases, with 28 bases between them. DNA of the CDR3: TGTGCCAGCAGCTTGGGAGCGACAGCTACCCTATCGATTCTGTTTTTT. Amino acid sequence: CASSLGATATLSILFF.